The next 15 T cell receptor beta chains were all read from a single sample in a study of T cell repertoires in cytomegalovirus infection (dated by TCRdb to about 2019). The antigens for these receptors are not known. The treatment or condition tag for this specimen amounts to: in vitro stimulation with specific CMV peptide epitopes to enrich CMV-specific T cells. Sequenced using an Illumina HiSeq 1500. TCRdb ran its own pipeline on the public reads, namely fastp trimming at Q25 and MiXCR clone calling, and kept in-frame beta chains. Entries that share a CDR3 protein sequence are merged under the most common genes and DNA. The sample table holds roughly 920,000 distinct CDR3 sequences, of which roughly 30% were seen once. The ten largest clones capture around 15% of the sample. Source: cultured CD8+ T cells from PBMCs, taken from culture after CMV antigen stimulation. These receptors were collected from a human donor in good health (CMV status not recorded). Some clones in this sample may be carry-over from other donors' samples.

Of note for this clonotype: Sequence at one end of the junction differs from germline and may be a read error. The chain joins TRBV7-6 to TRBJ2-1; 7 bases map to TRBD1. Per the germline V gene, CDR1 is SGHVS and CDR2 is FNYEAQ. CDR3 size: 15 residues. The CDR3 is CASSLGRQGSNEQFF. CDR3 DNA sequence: TGTGCTAGCAGCCTGGGGAGACAGGGAAGCAATGAGCAGTTCTTC.

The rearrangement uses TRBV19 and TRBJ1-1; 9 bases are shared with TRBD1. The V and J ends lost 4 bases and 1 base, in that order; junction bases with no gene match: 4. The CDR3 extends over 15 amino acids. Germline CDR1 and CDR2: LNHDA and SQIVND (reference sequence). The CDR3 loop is CASSRGTGRNTEAFF. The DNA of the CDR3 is TGTGCCAGTAGTAGGGGGACAGGGCGGAACACTGAAGCTTTCTTT.

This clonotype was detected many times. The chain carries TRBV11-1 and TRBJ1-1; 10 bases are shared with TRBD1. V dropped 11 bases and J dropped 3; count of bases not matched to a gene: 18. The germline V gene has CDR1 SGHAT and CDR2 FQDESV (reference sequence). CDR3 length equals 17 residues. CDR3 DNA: TGTGCCGTAACAGATGACAGGGGGCTTGTCTGGGACACTGAAGCTTTCTTT. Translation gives CAVTDDRGLVWDTEAFF.

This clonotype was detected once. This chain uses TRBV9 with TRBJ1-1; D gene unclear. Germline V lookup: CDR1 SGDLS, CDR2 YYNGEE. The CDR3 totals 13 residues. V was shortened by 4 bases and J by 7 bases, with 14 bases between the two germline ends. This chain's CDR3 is CASSPQGEDEAFF. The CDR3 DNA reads TGTGCCAGCAGCCCTCAAGGTGAAGATGAAGCTTTCTTT.

Written as DNA, the CDR3 is TGTGCCAGCAGCCCGATGTCAGGGTATGGCTACACCTTC. It specifies CASSPMSGYGYTF. This chain uses TRBV5-4 with TRBJ1-2; D is perhaps TRBD1 (5 bases). Trimming shortened V by 4 bases and J by 5 bases, and 12 bases separated the two germline ends. Germline V gene sequence: CDR1 SGHNT, CDR2 YYREEE (reference sequence). There are 13 residues in the CDR3. Filled out from reference TRBV5-4 and TRBJ1-2, the complete variable domain reads ETGVTQSPTHLIKTRGQQVTLRCSSQSGHNTVSWYQQALGQGPQFIFQYYREEENGRGNFPPRFSGLQFPNYSSELNVNALELDDSALYLCASSPMSGYGYTFGSGTRLTVV.

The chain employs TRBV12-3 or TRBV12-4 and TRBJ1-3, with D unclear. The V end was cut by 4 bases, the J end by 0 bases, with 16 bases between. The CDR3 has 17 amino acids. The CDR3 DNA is TGTGCCAGCAGTTGGGCCCCGGGGAGAACCTCTGGAAACACCATATATTTT. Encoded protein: CASSWAPGRTSGNTIYF.

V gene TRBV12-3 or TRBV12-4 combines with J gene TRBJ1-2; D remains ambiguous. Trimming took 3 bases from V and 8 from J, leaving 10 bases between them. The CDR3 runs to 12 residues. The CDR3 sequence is CASSFGDGGYTF. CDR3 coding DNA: TGTGCCAGCAGTTTCGGGGATGGGGGCTACACCTTC.

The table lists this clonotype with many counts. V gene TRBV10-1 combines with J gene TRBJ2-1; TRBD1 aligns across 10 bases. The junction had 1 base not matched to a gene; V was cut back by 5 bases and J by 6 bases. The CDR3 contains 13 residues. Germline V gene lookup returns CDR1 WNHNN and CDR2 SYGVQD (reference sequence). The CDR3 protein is CASSRDRGNEQFF. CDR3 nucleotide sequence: TGCGCCAGCAGTCGGGACAGGGGCAATGAGCAGTTCTTC.

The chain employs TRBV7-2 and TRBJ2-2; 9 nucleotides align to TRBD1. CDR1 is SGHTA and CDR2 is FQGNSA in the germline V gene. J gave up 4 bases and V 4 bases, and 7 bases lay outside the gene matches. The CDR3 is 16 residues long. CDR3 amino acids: CASSSPGQGPTGELFF. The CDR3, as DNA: TGTGCCAGCAGCTCCCCGGGACAGGGTCCCACCGGGGAGCTGTTTTTT.

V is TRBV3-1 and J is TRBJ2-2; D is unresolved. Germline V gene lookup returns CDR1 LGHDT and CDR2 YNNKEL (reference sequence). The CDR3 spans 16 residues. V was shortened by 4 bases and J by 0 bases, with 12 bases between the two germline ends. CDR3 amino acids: CASSPLRHTNTGELFF. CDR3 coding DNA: TGTGCCAGCAGCCCCCTTAGACACACGAACACCGGGGAGCTGTTTTTT.

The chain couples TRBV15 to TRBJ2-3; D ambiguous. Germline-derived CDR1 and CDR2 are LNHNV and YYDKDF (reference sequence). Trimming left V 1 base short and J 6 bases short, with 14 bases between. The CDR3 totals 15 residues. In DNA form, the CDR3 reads TGTGCCACCAGCAGAGTTCGAACCGATCGGGATACGCAGTATTTT. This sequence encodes CATSRVRTDRDTQYF.

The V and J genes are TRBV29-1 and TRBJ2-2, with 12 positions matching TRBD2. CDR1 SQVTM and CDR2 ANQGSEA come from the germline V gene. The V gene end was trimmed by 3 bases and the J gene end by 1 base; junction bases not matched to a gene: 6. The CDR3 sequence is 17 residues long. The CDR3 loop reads CSVEEWGLAGNTGELFF. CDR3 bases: TGCAGCGTTGAGGAATGGGGACTAGCGGGGAACACCGGGGAGCTGTTTTTT.

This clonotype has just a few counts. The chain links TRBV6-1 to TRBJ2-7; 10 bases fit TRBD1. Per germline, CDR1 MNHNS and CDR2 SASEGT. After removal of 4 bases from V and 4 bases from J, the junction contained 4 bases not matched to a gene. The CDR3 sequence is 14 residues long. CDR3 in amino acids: CASSAGTGVYEQYF. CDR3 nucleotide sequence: TGTGCCAGCAGTGCAGGGACAGGGGTGTACGAGCAGTACTTC.

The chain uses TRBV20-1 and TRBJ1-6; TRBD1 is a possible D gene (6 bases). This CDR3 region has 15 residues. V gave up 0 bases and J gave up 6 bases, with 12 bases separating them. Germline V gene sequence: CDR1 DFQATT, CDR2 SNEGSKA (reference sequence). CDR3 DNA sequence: TGCAGTGCTAGAGATTTGACAGGCTTTAATTCACCCCTCCACTTT. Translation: CSARDLTGFNSPLHF.

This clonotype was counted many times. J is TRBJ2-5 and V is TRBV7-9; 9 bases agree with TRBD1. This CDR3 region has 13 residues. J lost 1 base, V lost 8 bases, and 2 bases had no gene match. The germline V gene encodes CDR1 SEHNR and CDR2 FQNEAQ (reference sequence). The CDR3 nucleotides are TGTGCCAGCTGGGGACAGGGCCAAGAGACCCAGTACTTC. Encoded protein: CASWGQGQETQYF.